Each of the 13 T cell receptor beta chains below was sequenced from the same sample in a study of shared clonotypes between healthy human individuals. Repertoires were generated with immunoSEQ multiplex PCR, while TCRdb's copy carries only in-frame clones and drops some. The data show around 700,000 clones, around 74% seen once. The sample was memory CD4+ T cells sorted from blood. The subset is: CD45RA-negative fraction. These receptors were obtained from a woman in her twenties or thirties in good health.

This rearrangement joins TRBV5-4 to TRBJ2-3; 11 positions agree with TRBD1. CDR3 length equals 16 residues. Germline CDR1 is SGHNT and CDR2 is YYREEE (reference sequence). The V gene end was trimmed by 2 bases and the J gene end by 6 bases; junction bases not matched to a gene: 8. The CDR3 loop reads CASSFPMGQGEDTQYF. Here the CDR3 DNA reads TGTGCCAGCAGCTTCCCTATGGGACAGGGGGAGGATACGCAGTATTTT.

The rearrangement links TRBV7-9 to TRBJ2-1; 8 bases agree with TRBD2. The V gene's germline CDR1 is SEHNR and CDR2 FQNEAQ (reference sequence). The CDR3 is 17 amino acids. V shed 8 bases and J 1 base; nucleotides not matched to a gene: 13. CDR3 protein: CASRPSLGGRSYNEQFF. For the CDR3, the DNA is TGTGCCAGCCGACCTTCCTTAGGCGGGAGGTCCTACAATGAGCAGTTCTTC.

The chain employs TRBV5-4 and TRBJ2-3; 7 nucleotides agree with TRBD2. Per germline, CDR1 SGHNT and CDR2 YYREEE (reference sequence). Trimming removed 4 bases from V and 0 bases from J; junction bases left unmatched: 8. This CDR3 has 16 residues. The CDR3 DNA is TGTGCCAGCAGCCGGAGCGGGGCCCCAAGCACAGATACGCAGTATTTT. Residues: CASSRSGAPSTDTQYF.

The chain couples TRBV28 to TRBJ1-2; TRBD1 agrees at 9 bases. V trimming: 6 bases; J trimming: 1 base; junction bases outside the gene matches: 9. CDR1 is MDHEN, CDR2 SYDVKM, per germline. CDR3 length equals 16 residues. CDR3 amino acids: CASSSTGTGHNYGYTF. CDR3 in DNA: TGTGCCAGCAGCTCAACGGGGACAGGGCATAACTATGGCTACACCTTC.

In its sample, this clone was seen many times. The V and J genes are TRBV5-1 and TRBJ2-2, with 7 bases that match TRBD1. CDR1 and CDR2 from the germline V gene are SGHRS and YFSETQ. Trimming removed 7 bases from V and 7 bases from J; junction bases left unmatched: 10. This CDR3 comprises 14 residues. Here the CDR3 reads CASYGTVRGGELFF. The CDR3 nucleotides are TGCGCCAGCTATGGGACAGTCAGGGGCGGGGAGCTGTTTTTT.

This clone has just a few counts. The genes are TRBV19 and TRBJ2-6; D gene uncertain. The CDR3 loop spans 14 amino acids. Germline V gives CDR1 LNHDA, CDR2 SQIVND (reference sequence). The ends were cut back, 7 bases at V and 4 bases at J, with 11 bases in the middle. The CDR3 loop is CASIGSYGANVLTF. The CDR3 region has the DNA TGTGCCAGTATAGGGTCCTACGGGGCCAACGTCCTGACTTTC.

A single count supports this clone. The rearrangement joins TRBV6-5 to TRBJ1-1, with TRBD1 as a possible D gene (6 bases). From germline, CDR1 is MNHEY and CDR2 SVGAGI. Trimming pared 2 bases from V and 0 bases from J, leaving 13 bases between. The CDR3 runs 16 residues. The CDR3: CASSYPATGLNTEAFF. The CDR3 DNA reads TGTGCCAGCAGTTACCCCGCCACAGGGCTGAACACTGAAGCTTTCTTT.

The V and J genes are TRBV5-8 and TRBJ2-3; 10 nucleotides line up with TRBD2. Germline CDR1 reads SGHTS; CDR2 reads YDEGEE. The CDR3 consists of 18 residues. Germline trimming cut 2 bases from V and 0 bases from J; bases unmatched to any gene: 9. CDR3 sequence (DNA): TGTGCCAGCAGCTTAGGTTCGCTAGCGGGAGCTAGCACAGATACGCAGTATTTT. Its protein is CASSLGSLAGASTDTQYF.

Concerning this clone: The sample has other DNA sequences that encode this CDR3 too. The rearrangement links TRBV9 to TRBJ2-2; D is uncertain. CDR1 and CDR2 (germline): SGDLS, YYNGEE. The V gene lost 0 bases and the J gene lost 4 bases, with 4 bases spanning the gap. The CDR3 extends over 13 amino acids. The CDR3 loop is CASSVVVTGELFF. The CDR3 nucleotides read TGTGCCAGCAGCGTAGTGGTCACCGGGGAGCTGTTTTTT.

This rearrangement joins TRBV5-1 to TRBJ2-1; a possible D gene is TRBD2 (5 bases). CDR1 is SGHRS and CDR2 is YFSETQ in the germline V gene. The CDR3 has 15 residues. The germline V and J ends were trimmed by 7 bases and 2 bases, with 16 bases remaining between them. This CDR3 reads CASGLGSGTYNEQFF. The CDR3 nucleotides are TGCGCCAGCGGGTTAGGGAGCGGAACCTACAATGAGCAGTTCTTC.

This rearrangement joins TRBV6-5 to TRBJ1-1, with D possibly matching TRBD1 (5 bases). Germline loops: CDR1 MNHEY, CDR2 SVGAGI. The CDR3 extends over 14 amino acids. The V end was cut by 5 bases, the J end by 6 bases, with 16 bases between. The CDR3 coding sequence is TGTGCCAGCAGTGAAGGACGCAGAGGGGCTGAAGCTTTCTTT. Protein: CASSEGRRGAEAFF.

This clone was seen a few times. The CDR3 here is CASSIQQYF. The CDR3 region has the DNA TGTGCCAGTAGTATCCAGCAGTACTTC. The chain links TRBV19 to TRBJ2-7; D is undetermined. The CDR3 spans 9 residues. Trimming stripped 3 bases from V and 8 bases from J, with 2 bases between. Germline CDR1 is LNHDA and CDR2 is SQIVND (reference sequence).

Worth noting for this clone: The same CDR3 also results from other DNA sequences found in this sample. The chain couples TRBV5-1 to TRBJ2-1; TRBD2 agrees at 7 bases. Trimming at V came to 4 bases and at J to 3 bases, leaving 7 bases not matched to a gene. Per germline, CDR1 SGHRS and CDR2 YFSETQ. The CDR3 runs to 15 residues. CDR3 amino acids: CASSLSSSGYNEQFF. In DNA form, the CDR3 reads TGCGCCAGCAGCCTTAGTTCTAGCGGCTACAATGAGCAGTTCTTC.